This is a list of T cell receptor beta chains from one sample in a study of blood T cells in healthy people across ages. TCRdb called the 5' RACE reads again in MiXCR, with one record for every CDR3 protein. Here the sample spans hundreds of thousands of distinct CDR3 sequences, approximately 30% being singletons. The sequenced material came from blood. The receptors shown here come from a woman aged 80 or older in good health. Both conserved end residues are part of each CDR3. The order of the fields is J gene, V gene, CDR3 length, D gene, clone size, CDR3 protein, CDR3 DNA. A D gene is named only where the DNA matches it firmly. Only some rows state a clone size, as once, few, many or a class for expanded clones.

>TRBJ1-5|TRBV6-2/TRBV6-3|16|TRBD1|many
CASSFPGTGGNQPQHF
TGTGCCAGCAGTTTCCCCGGGACAGGAGGGAATCAGCCCCAGCATTTT
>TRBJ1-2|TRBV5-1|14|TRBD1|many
CASSSTGSDYGYTF
TGCGCCAGCAGCTCGACAGGGTCAGACTATGGCTACACCTTC
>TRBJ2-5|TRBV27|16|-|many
CASSATRRLVKETQYF
TGTGCCAGCAGCGCAACCCGGAGACTAGTAAAAGAGACCCAGTACTTC
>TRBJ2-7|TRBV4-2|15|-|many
CASSHDVRDSNEQYF
TGTGCCAGCAGCCACGATGTCCGGGATTCTAACGAGCAGTACTTC
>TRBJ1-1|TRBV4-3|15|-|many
CASSQVGGRNTEAFF
TGCGCCAGCAGCCAAGTGGGAGGACGGAACACTGAAGCTTTCTTT
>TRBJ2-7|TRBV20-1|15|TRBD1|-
CSAQRRDRLYYEQYF
TGCAGTGCCCAGCGCCGGGACAGGCTCTACTACGAGCAGTACTTC
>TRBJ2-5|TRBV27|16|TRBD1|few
CASSPPGTVFLETQYF
TGTGCCAGCAGTCCGCCAGGGACAGTCTTTTTGGAGACCCAGTACTTC
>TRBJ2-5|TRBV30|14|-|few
CAWSVLATIETQYF
TGTGCCTGGAGTGTACTCGCCACTATAGAGACCCAGTACTTC
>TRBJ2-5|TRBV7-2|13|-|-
CASSLPATVSQYF
TGTGCCAGCAGCTTACCGGCGACAGTGTCCCAGTACTTC
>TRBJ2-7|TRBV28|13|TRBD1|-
CASRTGDVGEQYF
TGTGCCAGCCGGACAGGGGACGTGGGCGAGCAGTACTTC
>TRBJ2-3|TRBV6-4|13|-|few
CASSDSKADTQYF
TGTGCCAGCAGTGACTCTAAGGCAGATACGCAGTATTTT
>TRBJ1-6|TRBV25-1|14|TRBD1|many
CASSWDRDDSPLHF
TGTGCCAGCAGTTGGGACAGGGACGATTCACCCCTCCACTTT
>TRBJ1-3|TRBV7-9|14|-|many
CASSLKGPGNTIYF
TGTGCCAGCAGCTTAAAGGGTCCTGGAAACACCATATATTTT
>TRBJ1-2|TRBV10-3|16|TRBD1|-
CATEGVGDRGQGGCTF
TGTGCCACCGAGGGAGTCGGGGACAGGGGGCAGGGTGGCTGCACCTTC
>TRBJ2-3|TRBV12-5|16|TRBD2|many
CASGLGLAGGADTQYF
TGTGCTAGTGGTTTGGGACTAGCGGGGGGGGCAGATACGCAGTATTTT
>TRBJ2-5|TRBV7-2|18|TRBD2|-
CASSYPLTGLAVNNEQYF
TGTGCCAGCAGCTATCCCCTAACGGGACTAGCGGTGAACAATGAGCAGTACTTC
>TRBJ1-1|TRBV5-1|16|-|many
CASSPARADPNTEAFF
TGCGCCAGCAGCCCCGCTAGGGCGGACCCGAACACTGAAGCTTTCTTT
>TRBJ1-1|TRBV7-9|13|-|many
CASSLDVTTEAFF
TGTGCCAGCAGCTTAGATGTTACCACTGAAGCTTTCTTT
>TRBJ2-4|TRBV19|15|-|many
CASRAGPPAKNIQYF
TGTGCCAGTAGGGCGGGACCGCCAGCCAAAAACATTCAGTACTTC
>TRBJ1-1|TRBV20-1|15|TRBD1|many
CSASPRGGAGTEAFF
TGCAGTGCTAGTCCGCGAGGGGGCGCGGGCACTGAAGCTTTCTTT
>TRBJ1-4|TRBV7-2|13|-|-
CASSPYQFEKLFF
TGTGCCAGCAGCCCCTATCAGTTCGAAAAACTGTTTTTT
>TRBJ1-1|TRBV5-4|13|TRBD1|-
CASSAQGAAEAFF
TGTGCCAGCAGCGCCCAGGGGGCGGCGGAAGCTTTCTTT
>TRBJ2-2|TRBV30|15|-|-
CAWSVAGLNTGELFF
TGTGCCTGGAGTGTAGCAGGGCTGAACACCGGGGAGCTGTTTTTT
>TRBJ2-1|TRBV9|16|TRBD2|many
CASSVGLAGGDNEQFF
TGTGCCAGCAGCGTAGGGCTAGCGGGGGGAGACAATGAGCAGTTCTTC
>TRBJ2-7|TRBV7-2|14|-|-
CASSPVGGAGEQYF
TGTGCCAGCAGCCCCGTGGGGGGGGCCGGCGAGCAGTACTTC
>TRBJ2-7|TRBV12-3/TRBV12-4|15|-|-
CASSLMADESYEQYF
TGTGCCAGCAGTTTGATGGCCGACGAATCCTACGAGCAGTACTTC
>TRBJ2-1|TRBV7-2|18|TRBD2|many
CASSRLILAGASPNEQFF
TGTGCCAGCAGCCGACTGATCCTAGCGGGGGCCAGCCCAAATGAGCAGTTCTTC
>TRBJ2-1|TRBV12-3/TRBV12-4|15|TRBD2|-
CASSLSGGLSNEQFF
TGTGCCAGCAGCCTCAGCGGGGGCCTATCCAATGAGCAGTTCTTC
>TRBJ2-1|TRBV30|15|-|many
CAWRTRLGTSNEQFF
TGTGCCTGGAGGACTCGTCTGGGGACATCCAATGAGCAGTTCTTC
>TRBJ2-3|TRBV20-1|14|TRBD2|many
CSAQGLAVTDTQYF
TGCAGTGCTCAGGGACTAGCGGTGACAGATACGCAGTATTTT
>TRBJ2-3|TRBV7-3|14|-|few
CASSFRGAADTQYF
TGTGCCAGCAGCTTCAGGGGGGCTGCAGATACGCAGTATTTT
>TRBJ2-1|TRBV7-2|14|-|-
CASSSQGGDNEQFF
TGTGCCAGCAGCTCCCAAGGGGGAGATAATGAGCAGTTCTTC
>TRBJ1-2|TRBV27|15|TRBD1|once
CASSLKDRGADGYTF
TGTGCCAGCAGTTTAAAGGACAGGGGTGCTGATGGCTACACCTTC
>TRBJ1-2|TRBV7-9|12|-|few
CASSLDSCGYTF
TGTGCCAGCAGCCTGGACAGCTGTGGCTACACCTTC
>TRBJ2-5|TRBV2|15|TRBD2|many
CASSESGGRGETQYF
TGTGCCAGCAGTGAGAGCGGGGGGCGGGGGGAGACCCAGTACTTC
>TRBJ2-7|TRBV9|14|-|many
CASSVGDISYEQYF
TGTGCCAGCAGCGTGGGGGACATTAGTTACGAGCAGTACTTC
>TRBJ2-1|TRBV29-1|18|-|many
CSVKEGGRGGATYNEQFF
TGCAGCGTTAAAGAGGGGGGAAGGGGCGGCGCAACCTACAATGAGCAGTTCTTC
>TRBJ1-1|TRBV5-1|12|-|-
CASSLDTLQVFF
TGCGCCAGCAGCTTGGATACCCTCCAGGTTTTCTTT
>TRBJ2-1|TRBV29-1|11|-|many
CSLTGDNEQFF
TGCAGCTTGACTGGGGACAATGAGCAGTTCTTC
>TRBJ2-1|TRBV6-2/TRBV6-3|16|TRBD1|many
CASRVPGTGGYNEQFF
TGTGCCAGCAGAGTCCCCGGGACAGGGGGCTACAATGAGCAGTTCTTC
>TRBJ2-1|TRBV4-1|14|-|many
CASSRGRSYNEQFF
TGCGCCAGCAGCAGGGGACGCTCCTACAATGAGCAGTTCTTC
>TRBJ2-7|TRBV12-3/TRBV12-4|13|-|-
CASSSDGCGEQYF
TGTGCCAGCAGTTCGGACGGATGCGGGGAGCAGTACTTC
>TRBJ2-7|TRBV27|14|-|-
CACKMRSLAYEQYF
TGTGCCTGCAAGATGAGGTCCCTGGCCTACGAGCAGTACTTC
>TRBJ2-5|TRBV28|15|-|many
CACSKYRPLLETQYF
TGTGCCTGCTCAAAGTACAGACCACTATTAGAGACCCAGTACTTC
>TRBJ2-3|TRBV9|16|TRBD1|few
CASSLDRGRGTDAQYF
TGTGCCAGCAGCCTGGACAGGGGCCGAGGCACAGATGCGCAGTATTTT
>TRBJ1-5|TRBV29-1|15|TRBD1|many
CSVEVGTGGNQPQHF
TGCAGCGTTGAAGTAGGGACAGGGGGCAATCAGCCCCAGCATTTT
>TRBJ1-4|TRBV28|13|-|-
CATEEQTNEKLFF
TGTGCCACGGAGGAACAAACAAATGAAAAACTGTTTTTT
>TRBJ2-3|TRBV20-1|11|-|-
CSASGAATQYF
TGCAGTGCTTCGGGGGCAGCTACGCAGTATTTT
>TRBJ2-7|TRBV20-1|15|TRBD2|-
CSARDLTSGGYEQYF
TGCAGTGCTAGAGATCTAACTAGCGGGGGCTACGAGCAGTACTTC
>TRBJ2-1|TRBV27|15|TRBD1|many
CASSLRTGNYNEQFF
TGTGCCAGCAGTTTACGGACAGGGAACTACAATGAGCAGTTCTTC
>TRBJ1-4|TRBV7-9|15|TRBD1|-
CASSARTGSNEKLFF
TGTGCCAGCAGCGCTCGGACAGGTAGCAATGAAAAACTGTTTTTT
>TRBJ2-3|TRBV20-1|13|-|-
CSATRASTDTQYF
TGCAGCGCAACTAGAGCTAGCACAGATACGCAGTATTTT
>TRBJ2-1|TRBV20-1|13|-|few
CSARVGHCNEQFF
TGCAGTGCTAGAGTAGGCCACTGCAATGAGCAGTTCTTC
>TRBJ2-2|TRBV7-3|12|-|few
CASSLGSRNLFF
TGTGCCAGCAGCTTAGGGTCAAGGAATCTGTTTTTT
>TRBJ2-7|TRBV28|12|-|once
CASSSQLLEQYF
TGTGCCAGCAGTTCGCAGTTGCTCGAGCAGTACTTC
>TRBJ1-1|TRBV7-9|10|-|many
CASSPPSAFF
TGTGCCAGCAGCCCCCCCTCCGCTTTCTTT
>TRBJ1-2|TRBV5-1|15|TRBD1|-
CASSIGDRATYGYTF
TGCGCCAGCAGCATAGGGGACAGGGCAACTTATGGCTACACCTTC
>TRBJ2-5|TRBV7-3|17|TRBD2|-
CASSPPGLAGEPTEQYF
TGTGCCAGCAGCCCCCCGGGACTAGCGGGGGAGCCTACTGAGCAGTACTTC
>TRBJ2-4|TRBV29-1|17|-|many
CSVDGGQGGLAKNIQYF
TGCAGCGTTGATGGTGGGCAGGGCGGGTTGGCCAAAAACATTCAGTACTTC
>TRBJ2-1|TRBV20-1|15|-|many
CSAAGTPDSYNEQFF
TGCAGTGCTGCCGGGACACCCGACTCCTACAATGAGCAGTTCTTC